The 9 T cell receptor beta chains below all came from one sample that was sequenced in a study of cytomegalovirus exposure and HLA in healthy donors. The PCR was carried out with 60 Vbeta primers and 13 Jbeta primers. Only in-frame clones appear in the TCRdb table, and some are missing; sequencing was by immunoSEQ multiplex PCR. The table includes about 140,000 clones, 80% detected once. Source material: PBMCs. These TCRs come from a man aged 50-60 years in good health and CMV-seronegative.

The CDR3 sequence: CAWSEGGFGETQYF. The DNA for the CDR3 is TGTGCCTGGAGTGAAGGGGGTTTCGGAGAGACCCAGTACTTC. The chain combines TRBV30 with TRBJ2-5; possibly TRBD1 for D (6 bases). The V gene's germline CDR1 is GTSNPN and CDR2 SVGIG (reference sequence). This CDR3 is built from 14 residues. V lost 1 base, J lost 4 bases, and 13 bases lay in between. Combining the CDR3 with reference TRBV30 and TRBJ2-5 gives the whole variable domain SQTIHQWPATLVQPVGSPLSLECTVEGTSNPNLYWYRQAAGRGLQLLFYSVGIGQISSEVPQNLSASRPQDRQFILSSKKLLLSDSGFYLCAWSEGGFGETQYFGPGTRLLVL.

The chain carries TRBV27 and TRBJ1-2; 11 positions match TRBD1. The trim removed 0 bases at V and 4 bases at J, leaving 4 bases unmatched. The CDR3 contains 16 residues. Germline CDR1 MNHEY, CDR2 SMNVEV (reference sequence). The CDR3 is CASSLSSGTGGYGYTF. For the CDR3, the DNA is TGTGCCAGCAGTTTATCCTCGGGGACAGGGGGCTATGGCTACACCTTC.

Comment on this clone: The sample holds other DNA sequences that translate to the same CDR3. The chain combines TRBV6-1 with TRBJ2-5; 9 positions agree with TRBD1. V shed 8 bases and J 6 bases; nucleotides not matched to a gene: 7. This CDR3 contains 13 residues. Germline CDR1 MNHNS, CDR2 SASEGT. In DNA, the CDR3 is TGTGCCAGCCACCGGGGACAGGGTCAGACCCAGTACTTC. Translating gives CASHRGQGQTQYF.

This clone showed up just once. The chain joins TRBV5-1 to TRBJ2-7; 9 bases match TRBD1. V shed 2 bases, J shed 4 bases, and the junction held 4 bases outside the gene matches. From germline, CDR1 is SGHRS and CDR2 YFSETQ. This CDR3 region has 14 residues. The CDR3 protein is CASSFPGQGYEQYF. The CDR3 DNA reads TGCGCCAGCAGCTTTCCGGGACAGGGATACGAGCAGTACTTC.

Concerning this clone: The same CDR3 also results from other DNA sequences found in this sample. CDR3 in DNA: TGTGCCAGCAGTGGACAGGGAAATTCACCCCTCCACTTT. This translates into CASSGQGNSPLHF. The V call is TRBV2, the J call TRBJ1-6, with 7 bases matching TRBD1. Unmatched junction bases numbered 1, after V lost 4 bases and J lost 7 bases. The CDR3 runs 13 residues. Germline lookup yields CDR1 SNHLY and CDR2 FYNNEI.

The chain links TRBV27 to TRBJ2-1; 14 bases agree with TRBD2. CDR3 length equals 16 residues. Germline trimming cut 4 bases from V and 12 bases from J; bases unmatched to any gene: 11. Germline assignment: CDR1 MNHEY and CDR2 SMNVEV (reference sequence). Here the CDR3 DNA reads TGTGCCAGCAGTTCACGGGGACTAGCGGGGGCCCCCGCGCAGTTCTTC. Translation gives CASSSRGLAGAPAQFF.

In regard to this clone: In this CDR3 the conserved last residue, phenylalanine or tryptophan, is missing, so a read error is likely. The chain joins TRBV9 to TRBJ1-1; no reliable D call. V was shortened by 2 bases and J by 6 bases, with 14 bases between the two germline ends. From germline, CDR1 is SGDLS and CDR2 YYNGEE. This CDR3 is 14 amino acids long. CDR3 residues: CASSVGGGGAEAFL. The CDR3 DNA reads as TGTGCCAGCAGCGTTGGCGGCGGAGGAGCTGAAGCTTTCCTT.

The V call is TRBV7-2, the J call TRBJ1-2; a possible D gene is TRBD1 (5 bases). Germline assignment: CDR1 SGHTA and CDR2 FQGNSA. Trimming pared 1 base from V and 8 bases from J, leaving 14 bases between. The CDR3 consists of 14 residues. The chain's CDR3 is CASSLDQGLRGYTF. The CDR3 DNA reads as TGTGCCAGCAGCTTAGATCAGGGTTTAAGGGGCTACACCTTC. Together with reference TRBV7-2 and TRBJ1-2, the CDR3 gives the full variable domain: GAGVSQSPSNKVTEKGKDVELRCDPISGHTALYWYRQSLGQGLEFLIYFQGNSAPDKSGLPSDRFSAERTGGSVSTLTIQRTQQEDSAVYLCASSLDQGLRGYTFGSGTRLTVV.

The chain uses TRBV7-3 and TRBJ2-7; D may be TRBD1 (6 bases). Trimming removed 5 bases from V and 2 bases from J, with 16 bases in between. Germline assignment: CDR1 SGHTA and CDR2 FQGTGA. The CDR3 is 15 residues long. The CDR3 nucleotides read TGTGCCAGCAGCCCCGGGGCAGGGGTTACCTACGAGCAGTACTTC. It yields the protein CASSPGAGVTYEQYF.